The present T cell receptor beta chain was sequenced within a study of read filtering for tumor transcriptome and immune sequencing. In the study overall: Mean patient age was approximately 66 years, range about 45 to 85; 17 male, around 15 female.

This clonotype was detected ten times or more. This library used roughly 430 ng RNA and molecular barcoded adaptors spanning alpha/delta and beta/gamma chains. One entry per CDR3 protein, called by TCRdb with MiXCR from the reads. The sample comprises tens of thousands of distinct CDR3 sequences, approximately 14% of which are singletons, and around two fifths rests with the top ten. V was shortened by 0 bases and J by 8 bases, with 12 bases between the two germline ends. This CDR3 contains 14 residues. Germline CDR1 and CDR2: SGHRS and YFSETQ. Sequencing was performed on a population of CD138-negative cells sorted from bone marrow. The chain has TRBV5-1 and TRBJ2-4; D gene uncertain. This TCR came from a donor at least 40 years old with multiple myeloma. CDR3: CASSLGSLEDIQYF. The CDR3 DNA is TGCGCCAGCAGCTTGGGATCCCTCGAGGACATTCAGTACTTC.